This TCR beta chain was found in a study of blood T cell repertoires in COVID-19 (dated by TCRdb to the early 2020s). At the level of the whole study: The collaborator samples originated in the United States, Italy and Spain and spanned the acute and convalescent phases of COVID-19. The sample metadata nearly always contained a de-identified subject ID, COVID-19 status, age in years and sex. The material from the prospective study consisted of cDNA or gDNA derived from T cells, B-cell-depleted T cells, or PBMCs. Subjects who had been exposed to COVID-19, were actively infected with it, or had recovered from it provided the deeply sampled blood TCRbeta repertoires that made up the dataset. Samples came from the ongoing ImmuneRACE study (first 160 participants) plus 1,254 subjects from 6 global collaborators. Where available, HLA class I and class II types were obtained from metadata supplied by the sample provider rather than from assay-based typing. The repertoires were made available in a free public database intended to serve as a resource for research on the immune response to SARS-CoV-2. Overall study outcomes, separate from this receptor: The quantity of clinical and demographic metadata differed by source and by participant and was supplied without curation.

With respect to this clone: The antigen it binds to is not known. Nothing much larger sits one base from this clone, and base qualities are not available.

One collaborating source in Seattle enrolled patients during active infection and followed them longitudinally through the course of disease. Whole blood was collected in K2EDTA tubes by collaborating institutions according to the institutions' own protocols. For TCRbeta analysis, collaborators shipped samples in one of three forms: frozen whole blood, isolated PBMCs, or DNA extracted from either of those sample types. TCRbeta CDR3 regions were amplified from genomic DNA using the immunoSEQ Assay, a bias-controlled multiplex PCR. In the source study's methods: Nucleated cell counts per sample were estimated from amplification of reference gene primers within the assay. Sequence reads were collapsed and filtered to measure the absolute abundance of every unique TCRbeta CDR3 rearrangement. For each sample, productive Simpson clonality was calculated as the square root of Simpson's diversity index across productive rearrangements. TCRdb limited this immuneACCESS table to in-frame rearrangements with V and J called. A share of clones is missing; checked studies link under half to unresolved V genes, and the rest is unexplained. V and J calls and clone size are those listed in that table; D and trimming were worked out from the DNA. Present in this sample are roughly 200,000 clones, more than 85% of which were seen just once. The ten top clones hold more than 8.5% of the sample.

Looking up the germline V gene yields CDR1 ENHRY and CDR2 SYGVKD. The CDR3 goes from the cysteine to the phenylalanine over 12 residues. CDR3 DNA only is kept here, 36 bases in frame from base 1. Between the V and J ends, shortened by 8 bases and 4 bases respectively, the junction contains 11 bases. The sequence was obtained from a woman in her fifties or sixties with COVID-19, enrolled during active disease. Input material: peripheral blood. This receptor chain uses TRBV10-3 and TRBJ1-1; the D gene remains uncertain. This receptor has the CDR3 CAIARVATEAFF. Read as DNA, the sequence is TGTGCCATCGCCCGGGTGGCCACTGAAGCTTTCTTT.